A selection of T cell receptor beta chains follows, all from one sample in a study of human T cells and chemical hapten exposure. TCRdb ran MiXCR on the RACE reads and lists one entry per CDR3 protein. The data show 150,000 to 200,000 distinct CDR3 sequences, approximately 14% seen once. Here the sequenced sample was whole blood, taken in connection with sensitization to the hapten diphenylcyclopropenone (DPC). The receptors come from a woman aged 25 to 39 with alopecia areata. Some clones in this sample may be carry-over from other donors' samples. Each CDR3 is given with its conserved first and last residue. The D gene is left open where the match is weak. Rows may omit the clone size; those that give it use once, few, many or a size class.

D	size	J	V	CDR3	DNA
TRBD1	-	TRBJ2-7	TRBV20-1	CSADRDSSYEQYF	TGCAGTGCTGATCGGGACAGCTCCTACGAGCAGTACTTC
TRBD1	-	TRBJ2-1	TRBV5-4	CASSPWRTGGNNEQFF	TGTGCCAGCAGCCCGTGGCGGACAGGGGGCAACAATGAGCAGTTCTTC
TRBD1	few	TRBJ1-6	TRBV2	CASTPDRGRWDSPLHF	TGTGCCAGCACGCCGGACAGGGGGCGCTGGGATTCACCCCTCCACTTT
-	-	TRBJ2-5	TRBV7-2	CASSLAVMANGQETQYF	TGTGCCAGCAGCTTAGCAGTAATGGCAAACGGCCAAGAGACCCAGTACTTC
TRBD1	-	TRBJ1-6	TRBV11-2	CASSFQTGADSPLHF	TGTGCCAGCAGCTTCCAAACAGGGGCCGACTCACCCCTCCACTTT
TRBD2	-	TRBJ2-1	TRBV7-2	CASSLRTAGGVNEQFF	TGTGCCAGCAGCTTAAGAACGGCGGGGGGCGTCAATGAGCAGTTCTTC
TRBD1	few	TRBJ1-2	TRBV19	CASTAELRAGGAEGYTF	TGTGCCAGTACCGCGGAGCTTAGGGCAGGGGGCGCAGAAGGCTACACCTTC
TRBD1	few	TRBJ2-6	TRBV5-6	CASSTDRFISGANVLTF	TGTGCCAGCAGCACGGACAGGTTCATCTCTGGGGCCAACGTCCTGACTTTC
-	many	TRBJ2-1	TRBV7-3	CASSLTGGYNEQFF	TGTGCCAGCAGCTTAACGGGCGGGTACAATGAGCAGTTCTTC
-	few	TRBJ2-5	TRBV2	CASILEVWETQYF	TGTGCCAGCATATTAGAGGTTTGGGAGACCCAGTACTTC
-	few	TRBJ2-1	TRBV5-1	CASSLGAPGESSYNEQFF	TGCGCCAGCAGCTTGGGAGCCCCAGGGGAGAGCTCCTACAATGAGCAGTTCTTC
TRBD1	few	TRBJ2-3	TRBV25-1	CASSEATGIVSADTQYF	TGTGCCAGCAGTGAGGCGACAGGGATTGTTAGCGCAGATACGCAGTATTTT
TRBD1	few	TRBJ1-4	TRBV28	CASSQGTAFNEKLFF	TGTGCCAGCAGTCAGGGGACAGCCTTTAATGAAAAACTGTTTTTT
-	few	TRBJ1-1	TRBV6-2/TRBV6-3	CASSQNTNTEAFF	TGTGCCAGCAGCCAGAACACGAACACTGAAGCTTTCTTT
-	many	TRBJ1-1	TRBV28	CASRIGGNTEAFF	TGTGCCAGCAGAATCGGGGGGAATACTGAAGCTTTCTTT
TRBD2	few	TRBJ2-3	TRBV11-3	CASSLTISGRGDTQYF	TGTGCCAGCAGCTTAACTATTAGCGGGAGAGGAGATACGCAGTATTTT
-	few	TRBJ1-6	TRBV4-3	CASSQDYYSPLHF	TGCGCCAGCAGCCAAGATTACTATTCACCCCTCCACTTT
-	many	TRBJ2-6	TRBV19	CASSMTSSRRSGANVLTF	TGTGCCAGTAGTATGACTAGTTCCCGTCGCTCTGGGGCCAACGTCCTGACTTTC
-	-	TRBJ2-5	TRBV2	CASSDRPGLETQYF	TGTGCCAGCAGTGATCGGCCTGGCTTAGAGACCCAGTACTTC
-	-	TRBJ2-1	TRBV5-1	CASSLWGSLYNEQFF	TGCGCCAGCAGCTTGTGGGGTAGTCTCTACAATGAGCAGTTCTTC
-	few	TRBJ2-1	TRBV20-1	CSAHHRRGRADNEQFF	TGCAGTGCCCATCATCGGAGGGGCCGAGCAGACAATGAGCAGTTCTTC
-	few	TRBJ2-2	TRBV6-1	CASRPLSTGELFF	TGTGCCAGCCGCCCCCTTTCCACCGGGGAGCTGTTTTTT
TRBD2	-	TRBJ2-5	TRBV4-2	CASSRGLAGEETQYF	TGTGCCAGCAGCCGCGGACTAGCGGGAGAAGAGACCCAGTACTTC
-	many	TRBJ2-1	TRBV7-2	CASSLARDSFYNEQFF	TGTGCCAGCAGCTTAGCGCGGGACTCGTTCTACAATGAGCAGTTCTTC
-	-	TRBJ2-1	TRBV6-1	CASSVVRGDEQFF	TGTGCCAGCAGTGTGGTTCGCGGCGATGAGCAGTTCTTC
-	-	TRBJ2-1	TRBV29-1	CSVEPRGDSNEQFF	TGCAGCGTTGAGCCCAGGGGGGATTCGAATGAGCAGTTCTTC
-	few	TRBJ1-3	TRBV10-3	CAISDSRSSGNTIYF	TGTGCCATCAGTGACAGTAGGAGTTCTGGAAACACCATATATTTT
-	few	TRBJ2-7	TRBV20-1	CSARVDSPYEQYF	TGCAGTGCTAGAGTGGACAGCCCCTACGAGCAGTACTTC
TRBD1	many	TRBJ1-5	TRBV7-8	CASSLEGQVRQPQHF	TGTGCCAGCAGCTTAGAGGGACAGGTCCGTCAGCCCCAGCATTTT
-	-	TRBJ2-7	TRBV28	CASSFRGAVNEQYF	TGTGCCAGCAGTTTTAGGGGGGCGGTCAACGAGCAGTACTTC
-	few	TRBJ1-6	TRBV6-6	CASSSIGGANSPLHF	TGTGCCAGCAGTTCCATCGGAGGGGCTAATTCACCCCTCCACTTT
TRBD2	-	TRBJ2-2	TRBV3-1	CASSRAGEIGELFF	TGTGCCAGCAGCCGTGCGGGAGAAATCGGGGAGCTGTTTTTT
TRBD1	few	TRBJ1-1	TRBV7-9	CASSQRGTGTNTEAFF	TGTGCCAGCAGCCAAAGGGGGACAGGGACGAACACTGAAGCTTTCTTT
TRBD2	-	TRBJ2-7	TRBV5-4	CASSTGLADTYEQYF	TGTGCCAGCAGCACGGGACTAGCGGATACCTACGAGCAGTACTTC
-	few	TRBJ2-2	TRBV6-2/TRBV6-3	CASSSRGNTGELFF	TGTGCCAGCAGTTCCAGGGGGAACACCGGGGAGCTGTTTTTT
TRBD2	-	TRBJ2-4	TRBV7-9	CASSSSLLTSGLAGGSVRNIQYF	TGTGCCAGCAGCTCCTCCTTACTGACTAGCGGACTAGCGGGAGGCTCCGTCAGGAACATTCAGTACTTC
-	few	TRBJ1-3	TRBV4-3	CASSPSPSASGNTIYF	TGCGCCAGCAGCCCCTCACCTTCGGCGTCTGGAAACACCATATATTTT
-	-	TRBJ1-2	TRBV28	CASSLFGQSYGYTF	TGTGCCAGCAGTTTATTTGGACAGTCCTATGGCTACACCTTC
-	-	TRBJ1-1	TRBV3-1	CASSNWDDPEAFF	TGTGCCAGCAGCAATTGGGACGACCCTGAAGCTTTCTTT
-	few	TRBJ2-3	TRBV28	CASRRLLSAMLHTDTQYF	TGTGCCAGCAGACGCCTACTAAGCGCGATGCTACACACAGATACGCAGTATTTT
-	few	TRBJ2-7	TRBV11-3	CASSNKQGGEQYF	TGTGCCAGCAGCAACAAACAGGGCGGAGAGCAGTACTTC
-	few	TRBJ1-1	TRBV14	CASSQDYGTEAFF	TGTGCCAGCAGCCAAGATTACGGGACTGAAGCTTTCTTT
TRBD1	few	TRBJ1-1	TRBV14	CASSRQQGVGDTEAFF	TGTGCCAGCAGCCGACAACAGGGGGTCGGGGACACTGAAGCTTTCTTT
-	few	TRBJ1-2	TRBV24-1	CATSDSYGYTF	TGTGCCACCAGTGACTCCTATGGCTACACCTTC
TRBD2	-	TRBJ2-2	TRBV28	CASRGGARSGELFF	TGTGCCAGCAGGGGAGGGGCCCGCTCCGGGGAGCTGTTTTTT
-	few	TRBJ2-7	TRBV9	CASSVSTGGEQYF	TGTGCCAGCAGCGTGTCGACAGGCGGGGAGCAGTACTTC
-	few	TRBJ1-2	TRBV6-1	CASSFDTSGSLTYGYTF	TGTGCCAGCAGTTTCGATACCTCAGGGTCCCTCACCTATGGCTACACCTTC
-	few	TRBJ2-7	TRBV6-6	CASTPGARKYEQYF	TGTGCCAGCACCCCCGGGGCGAGAAAGTACGAGCAGTACTTC
-	few	TRBJ1-1	TRBV28	CASSLSGLNTEAFF	TGTGCCAGCAGTTTATCGGGGCTGAACACTGAAGCTTTCTTT
TRBD1	-	TRBJ2-7	TRBV10-3	CAIRPGTGGYEQYF	TGTGCCATCAGACCCGGGACAGGGGGCTACGAGCAGTACTTC
-	few	TRBJ2-5	TRBV11-2	CASSLIGLVPETQYF	TGTGCCAGCAGCTTAATAGGACTCGTCCCAGAGACCCAGTACTTC
TRBD1	many	TRBJ2-7	TRBV29-1	CSVEEGTGNYEQYF	TGCAGCGTTGAAGAGGGGACAGGGAACTACGAGCAGTACTTC
-	few	TRBJ1-3	TRBV29-1	CSARTAGNTIYF	TGCAGCGCCAGGACAGCCGGAAACACCATATATTTT
-	-	TRBJ2-1	TRBV19	CASSIAGAPGEQFF	TGTGCCAGTAGTATAGCGGGGGCCCCAGGTGAGCAGTTCTTC
-	-	TRBJ2-7	TRBV7-2	CASRYTGSSSYEQYF	TGTGCCAGCAGATATACGGGCTCCAGCTCCTACGAGCAGTACTTC
-	-	TRBJ2-3	TRBV19	CASSDRPTDTQYF	TGTGCCAGTAGTGACAGGCCCACAGATACGCAGTATTTT
-	many	TRBJ1-1	TRBV28	CASSLKGAEAFF	TGTGCCAGCAGTCTAAAGGGCGCTGAAGCTTTCTTT
-	few	TRBJ2-1	TRBV3-1	CASSQVIRAAHPYNEQFF	TGTGCCAGCAGCCAAGTCATTCGTGCGGCCCACCCGTACAATGAGCAGTTCTTC
TRBD1	few	TRBJ2-7	TRBV18	CASSPPSKTGGSQYF	TGTGCCAGCTCACCACCTTCCAAAACAGGGGGTTCGCAGTACTTC
-	many	TRBJ2-1	TRBV7-6	CASSLAGSREQFF	TGTGCCAGCAGCTTAGCAGGGAGTCGAGAGCAGTTCTTC